The 26 T cell receptor beta chains in this list originate from one sample, sequenced in a study of T cells in Graves' hyperthyroidism and ophthalmopathy. Template material for amplifying TCR beta CDR3 regions consisted of RNA transcripts. The HTBI set primed first-round TCR CDR3 RT-PCR. MiXCR, applied by TCRdb to the multiplex PCR reads, yields one record per CDR3 protein. The sample shows approximately 690,000 distinct CDR3 sequences, roughly 20% of them seen only once. The sample was blood. The source of these receptors is a man in his thirties or forties with Graves' ophthalmopathy.

As concerns this clonotype: Given a much more abundant clone one base away, this may be a read error. V and J are TRBV6-1 and TRBJ2-7; maybe TRBD2 (5 bases). The CDR3 is 13 amino acids. The V end was cut by 4 bases, the J end by 9 bases, with 16 bases between. Germline V gene sequence: CDR1 MNHNS, CDR2 SASEGT. CDR3 sequence reads: CASSVEGSSAQYF. The CDR3 region has the DNA TGTGCCAGCAGTGTCGAGGGTTCGAGTGCGCAGTACTTC.

This clonotype was recorded many times. The genes are TRBV6-1 and TRBJ1-6; D is ambiguous. The germline V and J ends were trimmed by 5 bases and 12 bases, with 17 bases remaining between them. Germline V CDR1 and CDR2: MNHNS, SASEGT. This CDR3 spans 14 amino acids. The CDR3 protein is CASSQDPKAGPLHF. CDR3 DNA sequence: TGTGCCAGCAGTCAAGACCCGAAGGCAGGACCCCTCCACTTT.

This clonotype came up many times. The rearrangement joins TRBV6-5 to TRBJ2-1; D gene ambiguous. V was shortened by 2 bases and J by 7 bases, with 6 bases between the two germline ends. CDR1 MNHEY and CDR2 SVGAGI come from the germline V gene. The CDR3 runs to 12 residues. DNA of the CDR3: TGTGCCAGCAGTTACATCGGTAATGAGCAGTTCTTC. It yields the protein CASSYIGNEQFF.

This chain links TRBV6-2 or TRBV6-3 with TRBJ2-7; D is possibly TRBD1 or TRBD2 (5 bases each). CDR3 size: 14 residues. Trimming pared 4 bases from V and 3 bases from J, leaving 13 bases between. The germline V gene has CDR1 MNHEY and CDR2 SVGEGT. The CDR3 region is CASSSIGTFYEQYF. CDR3 DNA: TGTGCCAGCAGTTCGATCGGGACCTTCTACGAGCAGTACTTC.

The chain recombines TRBV2 with TRBJ2-7; D not certain. The CDR3 has 11 residues. Germline V CDR1 and CDR2: SNHLY, FYNNEI. The V gene lost 1 base and the J gene lost 9 bases, with 7 bases spanning the gap. DNA of the CDR3: TGTGCCAGCAGTGAAGGGTATGGGCAGTACTTC. Translating it yields CASSEGYGQYF. Full variable domain (remainder filled in from reference TRBV2 and TRBJ2-7): EPEVTQTPSHQVTQMGQEVILRCVPISNHLYFYWYRQILGQKVEFLVSFYNNEISEKSEIFDDQFSVERPDGSNFTLKIRSTKLEDSAMYFCASSEGYGQYFGPGTRLTVT.

This clonotype has only a few counts. The chain has TRBV27 and TRBJ1-2; D gene unclear. Trimming cost V 3 bases and J 5 bases, with 10 bases left between them. The CDR3 contains 13 residues. The germline CDR1 and CDR2 sequences are MNHEY and SMNVEV (reference sequence). CDR3 bases: TGTGCCAGCAGTTTCGACGGAAATTATGGCTACACCTTC. Translating gives CASSFDGNYGYTF.

This clonotype occurred a few times. This chain joins TRBV15 and TRBJ2-7; tentative D call: TRBD2 (5 bases). Germline V gene data show CDR1 as LNHNV and CDR2 as YYDKDF (reference sequence). CDR3 length equals 16 residues. V lost 4 bases and J lost 0, with 16 bases in between. CDR3: CATSTLTRVSSYEQYF. DNA for the CDR3: TGTGCCACCAGCACCCTCACGAGGGTTAGCTCCTACGAGCAGTACTTC.

This chain uses TRBV5-1 with TRBJ2-7; 9 bases match TRBD2. CDR3 size: 17 residues. Germline V gene lookup returns CDR1 SGHRS and CDR2 YFSETQ. The V gene end was trimmed by 4 bases and the J gene end by 0 bases; junction bases not matched to a gene: 11. The CDR3 nucleotides read TGCGCCAGCAGCCCCGCCGGTGTTAGCGGGAGCTCCTACGAGCAGTACTTC. This encodes CASSPAGVSGSSYEQYF.

The CDR3 here is CASSQANYQPQHF. As DNA, the CDR3 is TGCGCCAGCAGCCAAGCCAATTATCAGCCCCAGCATTTT. The rearrangement links TRBV4-1 to TRBJ1-5; D remains unclear. Germline V gives CDR1 MGHRA, CDR2 YSYEKL. The CDR3 is 13 residues long. With 1 base removed from V and 5 bases from J, the gap between germline ends came to 6 bases.

The sample holds a few counts of this clonotype. The chain combines TRBV28 with TRBJ2-7; the match to TRBD2 covers 8 bases. There are 16 residues in the CDR3. Looked up from germline, CDR1 is MDHEN and CDR2 is SYDVKM. V gave up 7 bases and J gave up 2 bases; unmatched junction bases: 13. This chain's CDR3 is CASTPLWASGPYEQYF. The DNA for the CDR3 is TGTGCCAGCACCCCCCTTTGGGCTAGCGGGCCCTACGAGCAGTACTTC.

The rearrangement links TRBV7-9 to TRBJ2-7; 8 bases match TRBD1. Germline lookup yields CDR1 SEHNR and CDR2 FQNEAQ (reference sequence). The CDR3 has 16 amino acids. The trim removed 7 bases at V and 0 bases at J, leaving 11 bases unmatched. This chain's CDR3 is CASTPKDRESSYEQYF. For the CDR3, the DNA is TGTGCCAGCACCCCTAAGGACAGGGAGAGCTCCTACGAGCAGTACTTC.

This chain uses TRBV7-9 with TRBJ2-7; possible D gene TRBD2, 5 bases. CDR3 length: 16 amino acids. Germline V gene lookup returns CDR1 SEHNR and CDR2 FQNEAQ (reference sequence). V lost 5 bases to trimming and J lost 2 bases, with 19 bases between them. The CDR3 bases are TGTGCCAGCAGCCCTCTGGGGAGCGGAAGGCCCTACGAGCAGTACTTC. Translating gives CASSPLGSGRPYEQYF.

This rearrangement joins TRBV15 to TRBJ1-1; 7 nucleotides align to TRBD1. The germline gives CDR1 LNHNV, CDR2 YYDKDF (reference sequence). The CDR3 contains 16 residues. V was clipped by 0 bases and J by 1 base; unmatched bases: 5. The CDR3 nucleotides read TGTGCCACCAGCAGAGACTCCGGGACAGAGAACACTGAAGCTTTCTTT. Residues: CATSRDSGTENTEAFF.

This clonotype has just a few counts. The rearrangement links TRBV5-1 to TRBJ2-1; unclear D gene. CDR1 SGHRS and CDR2 YFSETQ come from the germline V gene. V lost 1 base and J 9 bases, leaving 8 bases between the germline ends. The CDR3 contains 12 residues. CDR3 region: CASSLPNTEQFF. DNA of the CDR3: TGCGCCAGCAGCTTGCCGAATACTGAGCAGTTCTTC.

This clonotype was counted between two and nine times. V and J are TRBV27 and TRBJ2-3; 7 nucleotides match TRBD2. This CDR3 has 17 amino acids. Germline-derived CDR1 and CDR2 are MNHEY and SMNVEV (reference sequence). V was pared by 4 bases and J by 2 bases, with 12 bases of the junction left unmatched. The CDR3 region is CASSSLLAGADTDTQYF. The CDR3 DNA follows: TGTGCCAGCAGTTCTCTCTTGGCGGGAGCAGACACAGATACGCAGTATTTT.

This chain links TRBV9 with TRBJ2-2, with unresolved D. The CDR3 sequence is 16 residues long. V was cut by 0 bases and J by 6 bases, with 15 bases left in between. Germline CDR1 and CDR2: SGDLS and YYNGEE. CDR3 in DNA: TGTGCCAGCAGCGTAGAGTTGGGCCCCGTCGCCGGGGAGCTGTTTTTT. This encodes CASSVELGPVAGELFF.

The J gene is TRBJ2-1, the V gene TRBV20-1; D gene ambiguous. The germline gives CDR1 DFQATT, CDR2 SNEGSKA (reference sequence). This CDR3 has 12 amino acids. Between the trimmed V and J ends, which lost 5 bases and 6 bases, there was a span of 11 bases. The CDR3 coding sequence is TGCAGTGCTGCCTTACTGGGCAATGAGCAGTTCTTC. This codes for CSAALLGNEQFF.

This clonotype was picked up many times. The chain recombines TRBV20-1 with TRBJ2-3; D might be TRBD2 (6 bases). This CDR3 contains 13 residues. The ends were cut back, 7 bases at V and 5 bases at J, with 16 bases in the middle. The V gene's germline CDR1 is DFQATT and CDR2 SNEGSKA (reference sequence). CDR3 coding DNA: TGCAGTGTCTTACGGGGGAATCGAGATACGCAGTATTTT. Protein product: CSVLRGNRDTQYF.

The chain couples TRBV6-5 to TRBJ1-1; 7 bases fit TRBD1. The CDR3 is 16 residues long. Germline CDR1 reads MNHEY; CDR2 reads SVGAGI. V dropped 4 bases and J dropped 7; count of bases not matched to a gene: 15. The CDR3 is CASSSRTGAVRGEAFF. The CDR3 DNA sequence: TGTGCCAGCAGTTCCCGAACAGGGGCGGTGCGGGGTGAAGCTTTCTTT.

In its sample, this clonotype was seen many times. CDR3 residues: CASSPVQGAYEQYF. CDR3 DNA sequence: TGTGCCAGCAGCCCTGTGCAGGGGGCCTACGAGCAGTACTTC. The chain recombines TRBV11-2 with TRBJ2-7, with 7 bases fitting TRBD1. CDR3 length: 14 amino acids. Germline CDR1 is SGHAT and CDR2 is FQNNGV. With V trimmed by 5 bases and J by 2 bases, 6 bases remained unmatched.

The chain combines TRBV5-1 with TRBJ2-2, with 9 nucleotides matching TRBD1. Germline assignment: CDR1 SGHRS and CDR2 YFSETQ. The CDR3 extends over 14 amino acids. The trim removed 3 bases at V and 5 bases at J, leaving 2 bases unmatched. This CDR3 reads CASSSDRGTGELFF. DNA for the CDR3: TGCGCCAGCAGCTCAGACAGGGGGACCGGGGAGCTGTTTTTT.

This clonotype has a count of ten or more. CDR3 amino acids: CASSPTSGTGGELFF. CDR3 DNA: TGTGCCAGCAGCCCGACTAGCGGGACGGGCGGGGAGCTGTTTTTT. The V and J genes are TRBV3-1 and TRBJ2-2; TRBD2 matches 11 bases. Trimming cost V 4 bases and J 7 bases; bases outside gene matches: 5. Germline V gene sequence: CDR1 LGHDT, CDR2 YNNKEL (reference sequence). This CDR3 has 15 amino acids.

The chain joins TRBV28 to TRBJ1-3, with D unclear. The length of the CDR3 is 15 residues. Trimming removed 5 bases at V and 4 bases at J, with 15 bases between. Germline CDR1 is MDHEN and CDR2 is SYDVKM. CDR3 DNA sequence: TGTGCCAGCAGTCCCCCCAAGATGGGAGGAAACACCATATATTTT. Translation: CASSPPKMGGNTIYF.

The CDR3 coding sequence is TGCAGTGCTAGAGAGCTAGCGGATGAGCAGTTCTTC. Encoded protein: CSARELADEQFF. This chain links TRBV20-1 with TRBJ2-1, with 7 bases lining up with TRBD2. In germline, CDR1 is DFQATT, CDR2 SNEGSKA (reference sequence). The CDR3 has 12 amino acids. V gave up 0 bases and J gave up 8 bases; unmatched junction bases: 1.

This chain connects TRBV13 to TRBJ1-2; the D is unclear. The V end lost 5 bases, the J end lost 8 bases, and 15 bases lay between the germline ends. CDR1 PRHDT and CDR2 FYEKMQ come from the germline V gene (reference sequence). This CDR3 has 13 residues. CDR3 DNA: TGTGCCAGCAGCCCGCAGACCCTCGGGGGCTACACCTTC. This codes for CASSPQTLGGYTF. The full variable domain, rest sourced from reference TRBV13 and TRBJ1-2, is AAGVIQSPRHLIKEKRETATLKCYPIPRHDTVYWYQQGPGQDPQFLISFYEKMQSDKGSIPDRFSAQQFSDYHSELNMSSLELGDSALYFCASSPQTLGGYTFGSGTRLTVV.

This clonotype was observed once. A read error may explain this, as a much larger clone is one base away. The chain's CDR3 is CASSHRDTFQYF. The CDR3 DNA reads as TGTGCCAGCAGCCACAGGGATACTTTCCAGTACTTC. V usage is TRBV11-2 and J usage is TRBJ2-5; TRBD1 is a possible D gene (6 bases). The CDR3 totals 12 residues. Germline CDR1 SGHAT, CDR2 FQNNGV. V lost 5 bases and J lost 10, with 14 bases in between.